This TCR beta chain is drawn from a study of T-cell reconstitution after alpha-beta-depleted transplantation in children. Points from the study as a whole: Most T-cell counts and diversity one year after the transplant came from T cells that were newly produced. At around two months after transplant, the alpha-beta T cells were reportedly derived from several hundred expanded clones that came from non-depleted graft cells. Surviving thymic progenitors and recipient T cells were the source of high TCRbeta diversity at day 60 in some patients.

This clonotype turned up a few times. What it binds is unknown. A TCRbeta library incorporating unique molecular identifiers was prepared. MiXCR was run by TCRdb on the PCR reads, yielding one entry per CDR3 protein. The data contain about 830,000 distinct CDR3 sequences, approximately 15% of them singletons. CDR1 and CDR2 (germline): LGHDT, YNNKEL (reference sequence). V lost 4 bases, J lost 5 bases, and 8 bases stayed unmatched. The CDR3 spans 15 residues. This sequence joins TRBV3-1 and TRBJ2-4, with 7 bases fitting TRBD2. This specimen was PBMCs, mostly from graft donor cells, taken 360 days after TCRalphabeta/CD19-depleted stem cell transplant. This receptor was taken from a male patient aged 10 to 17 who had a stem cell transplant for acute lymphoblastic leukemia, so the T cells may come from the graft donor. In DNA, the CDR3 is TGTGCCAGCAGCCCTCGGACTAGTCGGCAAAACATTCAGTACTTC. It yields the protein CASSPRTSRQNIQYF. Drawing the rest from reference TRBV3-1 and TRBJ2-4, the complete variable domain is DTAVSQTPKYLVTQMGNDKSIKCEQNLGHDTMYWYKQDSKKFLKIMFSYNNKELIINETVPNRFSPKSPDKAHLNLHINSLELGDSAVYFCASSPRTSRQNIQYFGAGTRLSVL.